This TCR beta chain was observed in a study of blood T cell repertoires in COVID-19. The table came from immunoSEQ multiplex PCR; TCRdb's copy has only in-frame clones and leaves some out. The sample includes under 500,000 clones, around 89% of them seen just once. The V gene's germline CDR1 is SGDLS and CDR2 YYNGEE. Trimming took 3 bases from V and 2 from J; bases not matched to a gene: 4. This CDR3 has 14 amino acids. Sequenced input: peripheral blood. This sequence was found in a woman under 40 with acute or convalescent COVID-19. This rearrangement joins TRBV9 to TRBJ1-1, with 7 bases matching TRBD1. The CDR3 here is CASSGRDRNTEAFF. CDR3 in DNA: TGTGCCAGCAGCGGCCGGGACAGAAACACTGAAGCTTTCTTT.